The rows below give T cell receptor beta chains drawn from one sample of a study of shared clonotypes between healthy human individuals. Libraries were prepared by immunoSEQ multiplex PCR; TCRdb keeps only in-frame clonotypes and omits some of them. The repertoire holds about 2.3 million clones, with 85% to 95% as singletons. Sequencing was carried out using naive CD4+ T cells from PBMCs. These receptors were collected from a man younger than 35 in good health. Some clones in this sample may be carry-over from other donors' samples. The CDR3 runs from the conserved cysteine through the conserved F or W. Fields, in order: J gene, clone size, D gene, V gene, CDR3 protein, CDR3 DNA. A D gene is named only where the DNA matches it firmly. The size entry is marked missing in some rows and otherwise reads once, few, many or a size class.

>TRBJ2-1|-|-|TRBV29-1
CSAAGHRSYNEQFF
TGCAGCGCGGCGGGACACCGCTCCTACAATGAGCAGTTCTTC
>TRBJ1-5|-|-|TRBV2
CASSQRGARGSNQPQHF
TGTGCCAGCAGTCAAAGAGGGGCGAGGGGGAGCAATCAGCCCCAGCATTTT
>TRBJ2-1|-|-|TRBV7-3
CASSLGDVSYNEQFF
TGTGCCAGCAGCTTAGGGGACGTCTCCTACAATGAGCAGTTCTTC
>TRBJ2-7|-|TRBD1|TRBV5-6
CASSRDRVPSYF
TGTGCCAGCAGCCGGGACAGAGTACCGAGCTACTTC
>TRBJ2-2|-|TRBD2|TRBV9
CASSYRGLAGATGELFF
TGTGCCAGCAGCTACAGAGGACTAGCGGGAGCCACCGGGGAGCTGTTTTTT
>TRBJ2-1|-|TRBD2|TRBV10-1
CASSDSLAGDRNEQFF
TGCGCCAGCAGTGATTCGTTAGCGGGAGATCGCAATGAGCAGTTCTTC
>TRBJ1-4|-|-|TRBV5-4
CASRDGAATNEKLFF
TGTGCCAGCAGGGATGGGGCAGCAACTAATGAAAAACTGTTTTTT
>TRBJ1-5|few|TRBD1|TRBV2
CASSWGTGDQPQHF
TGTGCCAGCAGCTGGGGAACAGGGGATCAGCCCCAGCATTTT
>TRBJ2-5|once|-|TRBV11-3
CASSPDGVRETQYF
TGTGCCAGCAGCCCCGACGGGGTCAGAGAGACCCAGTACTTC
>TRBJ2-2|-|TRBD2|TRBV27
CASSPRFGGTTNTGELFF
TGTGCCAGCAGCCCGCGGTTTGGGGGGACTACGAACACCGGGGAGCTGTTTTTT
>TRBJ2-7|-|-|TRBV4-2
CASSQDLAREQYF
TGTGCCAGCAGCCAAGATCTTGCTAGGGAGCAGTACTTC
>TRBJ2-2|-|-|TRBV4-1
CASSQALLTSRGGELFF
TGCGCCAGCAGCCAAGCTTTACTGACTAGTAGAGGCGGGGAGCTGTTTTTT
>TRBJ1-1|-|-|TRBV6-1
CASSEGSNTEAFF
TGTGCCAGCAGTGAAGGGTCGAACACTGAAGCTTTCTTT
>TRBJ1-3|-|TRBD1|TRBV9
CASSVGTGRGNTIYF
TGTGCCAGCAGCGTCGGGACAGGGCGAGGAAACACCATATATTTT
>TRBJ2-2|-|TRBD1|TRBV5-1
CASSFGTENTGELFF
TGCGCCAGCAGCTTTGGGACAGAGAACACCGGGGAGCTGTTTTTT
>TRBJ2-3|-|TRBD2|TRBV9
CASSVGGGRALDTQYF
TGTGCCAGCAGCGTAGGGGGCGGGAGGGCCCTAGATACGCAGTATTTT